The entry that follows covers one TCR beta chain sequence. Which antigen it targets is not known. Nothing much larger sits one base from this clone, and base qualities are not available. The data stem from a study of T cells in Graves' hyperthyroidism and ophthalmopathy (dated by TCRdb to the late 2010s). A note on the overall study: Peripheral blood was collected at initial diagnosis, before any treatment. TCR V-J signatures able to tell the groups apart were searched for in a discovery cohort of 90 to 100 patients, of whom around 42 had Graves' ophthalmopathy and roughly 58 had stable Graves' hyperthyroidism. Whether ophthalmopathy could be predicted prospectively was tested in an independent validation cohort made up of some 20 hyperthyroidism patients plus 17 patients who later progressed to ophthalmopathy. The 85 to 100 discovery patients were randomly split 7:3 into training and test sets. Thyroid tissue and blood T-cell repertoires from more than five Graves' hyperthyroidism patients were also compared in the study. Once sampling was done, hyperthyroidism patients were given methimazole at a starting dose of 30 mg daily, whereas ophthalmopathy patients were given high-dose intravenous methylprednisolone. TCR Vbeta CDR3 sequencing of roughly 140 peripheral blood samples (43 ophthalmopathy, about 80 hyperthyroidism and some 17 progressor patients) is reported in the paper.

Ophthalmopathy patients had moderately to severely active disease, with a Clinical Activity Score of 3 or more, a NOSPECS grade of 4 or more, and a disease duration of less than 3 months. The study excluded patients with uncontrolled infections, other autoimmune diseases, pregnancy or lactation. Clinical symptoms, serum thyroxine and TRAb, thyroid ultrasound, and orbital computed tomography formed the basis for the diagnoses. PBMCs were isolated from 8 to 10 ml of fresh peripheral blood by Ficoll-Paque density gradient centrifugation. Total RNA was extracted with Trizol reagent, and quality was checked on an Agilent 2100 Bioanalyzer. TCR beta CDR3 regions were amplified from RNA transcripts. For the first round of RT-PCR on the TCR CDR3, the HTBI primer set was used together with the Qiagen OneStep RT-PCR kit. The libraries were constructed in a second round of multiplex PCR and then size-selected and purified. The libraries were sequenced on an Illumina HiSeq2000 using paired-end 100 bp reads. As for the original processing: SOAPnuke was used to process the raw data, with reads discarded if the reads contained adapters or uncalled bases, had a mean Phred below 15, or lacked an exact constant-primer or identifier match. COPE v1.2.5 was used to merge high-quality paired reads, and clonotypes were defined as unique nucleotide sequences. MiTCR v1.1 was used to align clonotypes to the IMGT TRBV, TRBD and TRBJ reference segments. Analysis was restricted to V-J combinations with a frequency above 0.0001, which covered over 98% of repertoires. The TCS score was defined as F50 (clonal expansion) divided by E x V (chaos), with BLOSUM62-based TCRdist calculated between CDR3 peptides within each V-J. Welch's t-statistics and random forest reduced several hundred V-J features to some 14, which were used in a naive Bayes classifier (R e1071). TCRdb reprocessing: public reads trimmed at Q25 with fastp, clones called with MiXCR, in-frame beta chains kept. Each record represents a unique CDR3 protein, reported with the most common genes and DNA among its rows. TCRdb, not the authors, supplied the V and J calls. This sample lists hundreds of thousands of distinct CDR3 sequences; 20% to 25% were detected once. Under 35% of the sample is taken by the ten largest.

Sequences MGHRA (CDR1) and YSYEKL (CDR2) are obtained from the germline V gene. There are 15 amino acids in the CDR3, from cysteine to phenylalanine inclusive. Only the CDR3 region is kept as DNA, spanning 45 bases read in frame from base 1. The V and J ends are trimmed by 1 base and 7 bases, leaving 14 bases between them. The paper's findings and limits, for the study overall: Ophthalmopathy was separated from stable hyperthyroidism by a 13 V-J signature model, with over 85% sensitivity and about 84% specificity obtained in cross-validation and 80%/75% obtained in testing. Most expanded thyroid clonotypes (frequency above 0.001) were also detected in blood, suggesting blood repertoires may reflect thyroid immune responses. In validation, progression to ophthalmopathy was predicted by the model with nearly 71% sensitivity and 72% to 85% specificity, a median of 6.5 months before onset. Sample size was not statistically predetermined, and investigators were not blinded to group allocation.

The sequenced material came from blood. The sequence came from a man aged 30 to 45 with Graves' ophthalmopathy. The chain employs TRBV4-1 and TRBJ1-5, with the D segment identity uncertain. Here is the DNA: TGCGCCAGCAGCCAAGTCGGTCGGCTTGAGCAGCCCCAGCATTTT. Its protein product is CASSQVGRLEQPQHF.